This TCR beta chain comes out of a study of monozygotic twins with inflammatory bowel disease. Using the 5' RACE reads, TCRdb records one entry per CDR3 protein without DNA. The listing records 440,000 or so distinct CDR3 sequences. Study observations and caveats: No difference was seen in repertoire similarity between concordant and discordant twins, possibly from limited power.

The CDR3 is 12 amino acids. Germline V lookup: CDR1 GTSNPN, CDR2 SVGIG (reference sequence). Note on this clonotype: No antigen is known for it.

The clonotype was recovered from a human donor with ulcerative colitis or Crohn's disease, or a healthy co-twin of an affected twin (not recorded which). This rearrangement joins TRBV30 to TRBJ2-7; TCRdb indicates TRBD1, and absent DNA this call remains unverified. Specimen: blood. CDR3 region: CAWKGGSYEQYF.